These T cell receptor beta chains were read from a single sample in a study of healthy donors' naive CD4 and CD8 T cells. Each CDR3 protein gets one entry after TCRdb re-called the reads with MiXCR. The table records about 180,000 distinct CDR3 sequences, 65% to 80% of them present only once. Sequencing used naive CD4+ and CD8+ T cells sorted from blood, pooled from several donors. All receptors come from a pool of human donors in good health; the sample pools cells from several healthy donors. The CDR3 runs from the conserved cysteine through the conserved F or W. A D gene is named only where the DNA matches it firmly. Size values are once, few and many counts, or a class for expanded clones, and some rows have none.

cdr3_aa cdr3_nt j_call v_call d_call clone_size
CASSISVYNEQFF TGTGCCAGTAGTATCTCCGTATACAATGAGCAGTTCTTC TRBJ2-1 TRBV19 . .
CASSEPGGVRSGELFF TGCGCCAGCAGTGAGCCGGGCGGAGTGCGTTCGGGGGAGCTGTTTTTT TRBJ2-2 TRBV10-2 . .
CANSYSGQGGCNEQFF TGTGCCAACAGTTACTCAGGACAGGGAGGGTGCAATGAGCAGTTCTTC TRBJ2-1 TRBV6-6 . .
CASSFTPNYGYTF TGTGCCAGCAGTTTTACACCTAACTATGGCTACACCTTC TRBJ1-2 TRBV27 . .
CASSLYWGSTDTQYF TGTGCCAGCAGTCTATATTGGGGTAGCACAGATACGCAGTATTTT TRBJ2-3 TRBV27 . .
CATSSRVGQPQHF TGTGCCACCAGCTCCAGAGTAGGCCAGCCCCAGCATTTT TRBJ1-5 TRBV15 . .
CSVGLLAGGSYNEQFF TGCAGCGTTGGCCTACTAGCGGGAGGCTCCTACAATGAGCAGTTCTTC TRBJ2-1 TRBV29-1 TRBD2 .
CSVTGYTF TGCAGCGTTACTGGCTACACCTTC TRBJ1-2 TRBV29-1 . .
CASTFGTPGDYEQYF TGTGCCAGCACCTTTGGGACTCCAGGGGACTACGAGCAGTACTTC TRBJ2-7 TRBV27 . .
CASSMTGGSNQPQHF TGTGCCAGTAGTATGACAGGGGGAAGCAATCAGCCCCAGCATTTT TRBJ1-5 TRBV19 TRBD1 .
CASSLGGGFSYNEQFF TGTGCCAGCAGCTTAGGTGGCGGATTCTCCTACAATGAGCAGTTCTTC TRBJ2-1 TRBV7-8 . .
CASSPGLAGTYNEQFF TGTGCCAGCAGCCCCGGACTAGCGGGAACCTACAATGAGCAGTTCTTC TRBJ2-1 TRBV5-6 TRBD2 .
CSVEGRGAGGYNEQFF TGCAGCGTTGAAGGACGGGGTGCGGGAGGATACAATGAGCAGTTCTTC TRBJ2-1 TRBV29-1 TRBD2 .
CASSRRSIIYEQYF TGTGCCAGCAGCCGCCGGAGCATAATCTACGAGCAGTACTTC TRBJ2-7 TRBV6-6 . .
CASSPRLGYGYTF TGTGCCAGCAGCCCCCGACTCGGCTATGGCTACACCTTC TRBJ1-2 TRBV4-2 . .
CASRTGLADQETQYF TGCGCCAGCAGAACGGGACTAGCGGACCAAGAGACCCAGTACTTC TRBJ2-5 TRBV10-2 TRBD2 .
CSVVRGPNYGYTF TGCAGCGTCGTTCGAGGACCTAACTATGGCTACACCTTC TRBJ1-2 TRBV29-1 . .
CAWTFGELVGYEQFF TGTGCCTGGACATTTGGCGAGCTCGTTGGGTATGAGCAGTTCTTC TRBJ2-1 TRBV30 . .
CASSRVGQYLYNEQFF TGCGCCAGCAGCCGAGTGGGACAGTACCTCTACAATGAGCAGTTCTTC TRBJ2-1 TRBV4-3 TRBD1 .
CSAPNRLALYNEQFF TGCAGCGCACCCAACCGACTAGCGCTCTACAATGAGCAGTTCTTC TRBJ2-1 TRBV29-1 TRBD2 few
CASSLGGQAYEQYF TGTGCCAGCAGCTTGGGGGGACAAGCTTACGAGCAGTACTTC TRBJ2-7 TRBV5-6 . .
CASSQALTGGNEQFF TGCGCCAGCAGCCAAGCCCTAACGGGAGGCAATGAGCAGTTCTTC TRBJ2-1 TRBV4-3 TRBD2 few
CASSLVLAGHYNEQFF TGTGCCAGCAGCCTAGTACTAGCGGGGCACTACAATGAGCAGTTCTTC TRBJ2-1 TRBV7-8 TRBD2 .
CASSQAVHNEQFF TGTGCCAGCAGCCAAGCCGTCCACAATGAGCAGTTCTTC TRBJ2-1 TRBV3-1 . .
CASREIGDYEQYF TGTGCCAGTAGAGAGATCGGAGACTACGAGCAGTACTTC TRBJ2-7 TRBV19 . .
CTGRSSYNEQFF TGCACCGGGAGGAGCTCCTACAATGAGCAGTTCTTC TRBJ2-1 TRBV29-1 TRBD2 .
CASSEASGTSYEQYF TGTGCCAGCAGTGAAGCGTCCGGGACCTCCTACGAGCAGTACTTC TRBJ2-7 TRBV6-1 . .
CASSSLGSAMDGYTF TGTGCCAGTAGTTCCTTAGGGAGCGCGATGGATGGCTACACCTTC TRBJ1-2 TRBV19 . .
CASRPGTIPYMEQFF TGTGCCAGCAGACCCGGGACTATCCCTTACATGGAGCAGTTCTTC TRBJ2-1 TRBV6-5 TRBD2 .
CAISDGQGTDTQYF TGTGCCATCAGTGATGGACAGGGCACAGATACGCAGTATTTT TRBJ2-3 TRBV10-3 TRBD1 .
CASSYLRLQPQHF TGTGCCAGCAGTTATCTCAGATTGCAGCCCCAGCATTTT TRBJ1-5 TRBV6-2/TRBV6-3 . .
CASSFPERGDRNEQFF TGTGCCAGCAGCTTCCCAGAAAGGGGTGATCGCAATGAGCAGTTCTTC TRBJ2-1 TRBV7-9 . .
CASSQYPRVGLYGYTF TGTGCCAGCAGTCAATACCCTCGAGTCGGGCTCTATGGCTACACCTTC TRBJ1-2 TRBV28 . .
CASSSPGQGEYGYTF TGTGCCAGTAGTTCGCCGGGACAGGGCGAGTATGGCTACACCTTC TRBJ1-2 TRBV19 TRBD1 .
CASSILDRGHEQYF TGTGCCAGTAGTATCTTGGACAGGGGGCATGAGCAGTACTTC TRBJ2-7 TRBV19 TRBD1 .
CASSLSGFSYNEQFF TGTGCCAGCAGTTTATCAGGATTCTCCTACAATGAGCAGTTCTTC TRBJ2-1 TRBV27 . .
CASSLSKGYRAYEQYF TGTGCCAGCAGTTTATCGAAGGGGTACAGGGCCTACGAGCAGTACTTC TRBJ2-7 TRBV27 . .